The 2 T cell receptor beta chains below all came from one sample that was sequenced in a study of blood T cells in healthy people across ages. A sample-barcoded 5' primer and a J-beta primer mix were used in a second PCR of roughly 6 to 11 cycles. TCRdb ran MiXCR on the 5' RACE reads and lists one entry per CDR3 protein. The table has some 700,000 distinct CDR3 sequences, about 42% seen once; the top ten hold 20% to 25%. The sequenced sample consisted of blood. Receptors were obtained from a woman aged 55-69 years in good health.

This clonotype was seen a single time. The chain is built from TRBV20-1 and TRBJ2-1, with D perhaps TRBD2 (5 bases). This CDR3 region has 16 residues. The V and J ends lost 1 base and 0 bases respectively, with 13 bases between them. Germline V gene data show CDR1 as DFQATT and CDR2 as SNEGSKA (reference sequence). CDR3 amino acids: CSARVASLLSYNEQFF. CDR3 DNA sequence: TGCAGTGCTAGAGTGGCTAGCCTCCTCTCCTACAATGAGCAGTTCTTC.

This chain links TRBV12-3 or TRBV12-4 with TRBJ1-2, with D perhaps matching TRBD1 (6 bases). This CDR3 region has 13 residues. The V end was cut by 5 bases, the J end by 7 bases, with 14 bases between. The chain's CDR3 is CASSTTGFPGYTF. Written as DNA, the CDR3 is TGTGCCAGCAGTACAACAGGGTTCCCTGGCTACACCTTC.